This T cell receptor (beta chain) emerged from a study of T cell changes during pregnancy in multiple sclerosis. Profiling relied on immunoSEQ multiplex PCR, and the TCRdb table lists in-frame clones only, not all of them. This table holds tens of thousands of clones, less than 95% found once. V dropped 0 bases and J dropped 0 bases, with 12 bases sitting between them. Germline assignment: CDR1 LGHNA and CDR2 YSLEER. CDR3 length: 17 residues. This receptor was identified in a female donor in good health, enrolled as a control in a pregnancy study. This chain connects TRBV4-3 to TRBJ2-1; perhaps TRBD2 as D (6 bases). The material was peripheral blood, obtained in the third trimester of pregnancy. CDR3 DNA: TGCGCCAGCAGCCAAGATATAGCGGCAAGCTCCTACAATGAGCAGTTCTTC. Translating gives CASSQDIAASSYNEQFF.